Listed below are T cell receptor beta chains from one sample, sequenced in a study of T cells and Merkel cell carcinoma outcomes. Here immunoSEQ multiplex PCR was the method, and the copy in TCRdb shows in-frame clones only, minus some. This repertoire shows about 15,000 clones, over 70% found once; its top ten account for under 8%. Sequencing was performed on tumor tissue from Merkel cell carcinoma. The receptors stem from a human donor with Merkel cell carcinoma. Each CDR3 is given with its conserved first and last residue. A D gene is named only where the DNA matches it firmly. A clone size is listed for some rows: how often the clone was seen (once, few, many), or a class if it is expanded.

size,J,V,D,CDR3,DNA
-,TRBJ1-2,TRBV5-1,-,CASSLDRGYTF,TGCGCCAGCAGCTTGGATCGTGGCTACACCTTC
-,TRBJ2-3,TRBV10-3,-,CAISESGIGTDTQYF,TGTGCCATCAGTGAGTCAGGGATAGGAACAGATACGCAGTATTTT
few,TRBJ1-5,TRBV19,-,CASSIRTEPQHF,TGTGCCAGTAGTATCAGGACTGAGCCCCAGCATTTT
-,TRBJ1-1,TRBV7-9,TRBD1,CASRDGTGEAFF,TGTGCCAGCAGGGACGGGACAGGGGAAGCTTTCTTT
-,TRBJ2-5,TRBV19,-,CASSILAGGAQYF,TGTGCCAGTAGTATACTAGCAGGGGGGGCCCAGTACTTC
-,TRBJ2-5,TRBV11-2,-,CASSLAGQHLETQYF,TGTGCCAGCAGCTTAGCAGGACAGCACTTAGAGACCCAGTACTTC
-,TRBJ1-1,TRBV11-3,-,CASSLGDYTEAFF,TGTGCCAGCAGCTTAGGGGATTATACAGAAGCTTTCTTT
-,TRBJ2-1,TRBV5-1,-,CASSLAGVNEQFF,TGCGCCAGCAGCTTGGCAGGGGTCAATGAGCAGTTCTTC
-,TRBJ2-7,TRBV5-6,-,CASSLARAGRDEQYF,TGTGCCAGCAGCTTGGCCCGAGCAGGGCGGGACGAGCAGTACTTC
once,TRBJ2-1,TRBV28,-,CASSSTWNEQFF,TGTGCCAGCAGTTCGACATGGAATGAGCAGTTCTTC
-,TRBJ2-2,TRBV18,-,CASSPRGTGSTGELFF,TGTGCCAGCTCACCTCGAGGGACCGGGAGCACCGGGGAGCTGTTTTTT
-,TRBJ2-1,TRBV5-1,-,CASSFQPTSRDEQFF,TGCGCCAGCAGCTTTCAACCAACTTCGAGGGATGAGCAGTTCTTC
-,TRBJ1-1,TRBV5-4,-,CAIASQGSFLTGTEAFF,TGTGCCATCGCGTCACAGGGTAGTTTTTTAACGGGCACTGAAGCTTTCTTT
-,TRBJ2-1,TRBV11-3,TRBD1,CASSLGPGQGAYNEQFF,TGTGCCAGCAGCTTAGGCCCTGGACAGGGGGCCTACAATGAGCAGTTCTTC
-,TRBJ1-2,TRBV6-1,TRBD1,CASKGQGLSGYTF,TGTGCCAGCAAAGGACAGGGATTAAGTGGCTACACCTTC
few,TRBJ2-3,TRBV9,-,CASASFRGSEVPDTQYF,TGTGCCAGCGCCTCCTTCCGGGGAAGCGAGGTCCCAGATACGCAGTATTTT
-,TRBJ2-3,TRBV5-1,TRBD2,CASKGLAGGPGTDTQYF,TGCGCCAGCAAGGGACTAGCGGGAGGGCCGGGTACAGATACGCAGTATTTT
-,TRBJ2-5,TRBV2,TRBD2,CAIGTSGKETQYF,TGTGCCATCGGGACTAGCGGGAAAGAGACCCAGTACTTC
-,TRBJ2-7,TRBV30,-,CAWSRGHYYEQYF,TGTGCCTGGAGTAGAGGACACTACTACGAGCAGTACTTC
-,TRBJ2-1,TRBV6-1,-,CASSEGLEREQFF,TGTGCCAGCTCGGAGGGATTGGAGCGGGAGCAGTTCTTC
-,TRBJ2-3,TRBV5-6,-,CASSWDGDTQYF,TGTGCCAGCAGTTGGGACGGAGATACGCAGTATTTT
-,TRBJ1-3,TRBV7-8,-,CASSLARAVSGNTIYF,TGTGCCAGCAGCTTAGCAAGAGCAGTCTCTGGAAACACCATATATTTT
-,TRBJ2-1,TRBV19,TRBD1,CASSIDRGNEQFF,TGTGCCAGTAGCATAGACAGGGGCAATGAGCAGTTCTTC
once,TRBJ2-5,TRBV19,-,CASSMGGEIQYF,TGTGCCAGTAGTATGGGGGGCGAGATCCAGTACTTC
-,TRBJ2-4,TRBV11-3,-,CASSLVKGTIQYF,TGTGCCAGCAGCTTAGTTAAGGGAACCATTCAGTACTTC
-,TRBJ2-1,TRBV9,TRBD2,CASSLLAGSNEQFF,TGTGCCAGCAGCCTACTAGCGGGGTCCAATGAGCAGTTCTTC
-,TRBJ1-5,TRBV5-5,-,CASSLIGAGNQPQHF,TGTGCCAGCAGCTTGATAGGGGCAGGCAATCAGCCCCAGCATTTT
-,TRBJ2-5,TRBV9,TRBD1,CASSVAGWTGAQETQYF,TGTGCCAGCAGCGTAGCAGGGTGGACAGGGGCACAAGAGACCCAGTACTTC
once,TRBJ1-1,TRBV10-3,-,CAISESTDEAFF,TGTGCCATCAGTGAGTCCACAGATGAAGCTTTCTTT
-,TRBJ1-4,TRBV2,-,CASRDRFNEKLFF,TGTGCCAGCCGGGACCGATTTAATGAAAAACTGTTTTTT
-,TRBJ1-1,TRBV2,-,CASGVREGTEAFF,TGTGCCAGCGGCGTCAGGGAAGGGACTGAAGCTTTCTTT
-,TRBJ1-5,TRBV21-1,-,CASSSEGTGNHF,TGTGCCAGCAGCTCAGAAGGGACAGGGAACCATTTT